A single TCR beta chain is shown here with its context. Using immunoSEQ multiplex PCR, the repertoire was profiled, and TCRdb retains in-frame clones only, with some absent. The table has 640,000 or so clones, approximately 89% seen once; the top ten hold 0.009% to 0.0095%. CDR3 length equals 13 residues. Unmatched junction bases numbered 7, after V lost 8 bases and J lost 8 bases. Germline V gene sequence: CDR1 MNHEY, CDR2 SMNVEV (reference sequence). This sample is part of a study of shared T cell receptors in the human thymus. These same data were also listed under a study on human thymus T cells.

The chain recombines TRBV27 with TRBJ2-1; 9 bases line up with TRBD1. The source material was thymocytes. The receptor was derived from a boy under two years old with a congenital heart defect. CDR3 nucleotides: TGTGCCAGCTGGGACAGGGAGGCCGATGAGCAGTTCTTC. This translates into CASWDREADEQFF.